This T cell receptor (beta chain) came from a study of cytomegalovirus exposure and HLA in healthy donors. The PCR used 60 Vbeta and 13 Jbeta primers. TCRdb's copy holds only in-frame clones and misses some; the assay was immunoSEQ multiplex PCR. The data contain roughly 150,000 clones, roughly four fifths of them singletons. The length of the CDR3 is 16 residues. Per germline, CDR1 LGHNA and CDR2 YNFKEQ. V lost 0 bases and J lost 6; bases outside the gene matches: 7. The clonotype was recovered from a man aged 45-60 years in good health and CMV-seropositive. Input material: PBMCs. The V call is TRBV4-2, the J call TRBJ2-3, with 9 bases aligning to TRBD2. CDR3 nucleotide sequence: TGTGCCAGCAGCCAAGAGCGGCGGGGGGGCCCGGATACGCAGTATTTT. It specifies CASSQERRGGPDTQYF.